This section outlines one T cell receptor beta chain sequence together with its context. Its antigen remains unidentified. 13 Jbeta primers and 60 Vbeta primers were used for the PCR. Measured with immunoSEQ multiplex PCR; TCRdb has only the in-frame clones, and not every one. The table includes roughly 150,000 clones, roughly 70% detected once. The CDR3 consists of 16 residues. Germline CDR1 reads MDHEN; CDR2 reads SYDVKM. The V and J ends lost 3 bases and 7 bases respectively, with 16 bases between them. These data originate in a study of cytomegalovirus exposure and HLA in healthy donors. Study findings and constraints: The authors enumerated around 150 TCR beta chains as linked to cytomegalovirus. It was likely that a cluster of highly shared sequence variants was a sequencing artifact.

The origin of this receptor is a woman in her sixties in good health and CMV-seropositive. The sample taken for sequencing was PBMCs. The chain employs TRBV28 and TRBJ1-6, with D possibly matching TRBD1 (5 bases). The CDR3 DNA is TGTGCCAGCAGTTTTCCCCAGGGAGGAGAGAATTCACCCCTCCACTTT. Its protein product is CASSFPQGGENSPLHF.